The 32 T cell receptor beta chains presented below share a single source sample, sequenced in a study of blood T cell repertoires in COVID-19. TCRdb keeps only in-frame clones here, not all; method: immunoSEQ multiplex PCR. Of hundreds of thousands of clones detected, around 84% appear once; the ten largest clones hold 1% to 1.5%. The sequenced sample consisted of peripheral blood. The receptors here all came from a man aged 70 or older with acute or convalescent COVID-19.

The V call is TRBV29-1, the J call TRBJ2-2, with a tentative D call TRBD1 (6 bases). Germline-derived CDR1 and CDR2 are SQVTM and ANQGSEA. This CDR3 is built from 13 residues. The CDR3 loop is CSLRDTYTGELFF. The CDR3 nucleotides read TGCAGTCTCAGGGACACCTACACCGGGGAGCTGTTTTTT.

V usage is TRBV4-3 and J usage is TRBJ1-6; 7 bases are shared with TRBD1. The trim removed 5 bases at V and 7 bases at J, leaving 8 bases unmatched. The CDR3 runs to 15 residues. Per the germline V gene, CDR1 is LGHNA and CDR2 is YSLEER. DNA for the CDR3: TGCGCCAGCAGCACCTCGGACAGGTTCAATTCACCCCTCCACTTT. Amino acid sequence: CASSTSDRFNSPLHF.

The chain carries TRBV7-9 and TRBJ2-5, with TRBD1 identical over 10 bases. This CDR3 has 15 residues. The junction had 8 bases not matched to a gene; V was cut back by 5 bases and J by 5 bases. Per the germline V gene, CDR1 is SEHNR and CDR2 is FQNEAQ (reference sequence). The DNA for the CDR3 is TGTGCCAGCAGCCCAAGACAGGGGGCCGGGGAGACCCAGTACTTC. Translation: CASSPRQGAGETQYF.

This rearrangement joins TRBV6-5 to TRBJ1-6, with no clear D. Germline lookup yields CDR1 MNHEY and CDR2 SVGAGI. Trimming removed 7 bases from V and 4 bases from J, with 8 bases in between. The CDR3 extends over 13 amino acids. Written as DNA, the CDR3 is TGTGCCAGCACCCCGGGATATAATTCACCCCTCCACTTT. Amino acids: CASTPGYNSPLHF.

The chain joins TRBV4-1 to TRBJ1-3; no clear D. Germline CDR1 MGHRA, CDR2 YSYEKL. V lost 0 bases and J 4 bases, leaving 13 bases between the germline ends. CDR3 length: 16 amino acids. The CDR3 nucleotides read TGCGCCAGCAGCCAAGATAGAGGGCTCGCGGGAAACACCATATATTTT. Its translation: CASSQDRGLAGNTIYF.

The chain is built from TRBV5-4 and TRBJ2-2; TRBD2 matches 8 bases. CDR1 is SGHNT, CDR2 YYREEE, per germline (reference sequence). The V segment lost 2 bases and the J segment 2 bases; nucleotides outside the gene matches: 2. This CDR3 spans 15 amino acids. CDR3 in DNA: TGTGCCAGCAGCTTAGCGGGAGTCAACACCGGGGAGCTGTTTTTT. It specifies CASSLAGVNTGELFF.

This clone showed up just a few times. J is TRBJ1-2 and V is TRBV14; D uncertain. This CDR3 comprises 13 residues. CDR1 is SGHDN, CDR2 FVKESK, per germline. V was pared by 4 bases and J by 4 bases, with 10 bases between. As DNA, the CDR3 is TGTGCCAGCAGCCCCATGGGCCTCTATGGCTACACCTTC. It yields the protein CASSPMGLYGYTF. The variable domain in full, with the rest retrieved from reference TRBV14 and TRBJ1-2, is EAGVTQFPSHSVIEKGQTVTLRCDPISGHDNLYWYRRVMGKEIKFLLHFVKESKQDESGMPNNRFLAERTGGTYSTLKVQPAELEDSGVYFCASSPMGLYGYTFGSGTRLTVV.

The CDR3, as DNA: TGTGCCAGCAGCTTAGGTCGGGGGACTAGCGGCACAGATACGCAGTATTTT. It yields the protein CASSLGRGTSGTDTQYF. J is TRBJ2-3 and V is TRBV11-2, with TRBD2 matching 10 bases. The CDR3 is 17 residues long. Trimming removed 1 base from V and 1 base from J; junction bases left unmatched: 5. Per the germline V gene, CDR1 is SGHAT and CDR2 is FQNNGV.

The chain combines TRBV30 with TRBJ1-6; D uncertain. Germline V gene lookup returns CDR1 GTSNPN and CDR2 SVGIG (reference sequence). V was pared by 0 bases and J by 7 bases, with 10 bases between. This CDR3 is built from 14 residues. The DNA of the CDR3 is TGTGCCTGGAGTGTCTTGAGGGTGAATTCACCCCTCCACTTT. It yields the protein CAWSVLRVNSPLHF. Drawing the rest from reference TRBV30 and TRBJ1-6, the complete variable domain is SQTIHQWPATLVQPVGSPLSLECTVEGTSNPNLYWYRQAAGRGLQLLFYSVGIGQISSEVPQNLSASRPQDRQFILSSKKLLLSDSGFYLCAWSVLRVNSPLHFGNGTRLTVT.

The chain is built from TRBV28 and TRBJ1-2; D gene uncertain. Germline V gene lookup returns CDR1 MDHEN and CDR2 SYDVKM. Between the trimmed V and J ends, which lost 3 bases and 4 bases, there was a span of 9 bases. This CDR3 is 13 amino acids long. CDR3 region: CASSLGTVYGYTF. The CDR3, as DNA: TGTGCCAGCAGTTTGGGCACGGTCTATGGCTACACCTTC.

Written as DNA, the CDR3 is TGTGCCAGCAGCGTAGCAGTGGGGGCGAATGAAAAACTGTTTTTT. Protein: CASSVAVGANEKLFF. This chain uses TRBV9 with TRBJ1-4; D is perhaps TRBD1 (6 bases). Germline loops: CDR1 SGDLS, CDR2 YYNGEE. The CDR3 totals 15 residues. Trimming took 0 bases from V and 5 from J, leaving 11 bases between them.

This chain connects TRBV18 to TRBJ2-3; perhaps TRBD1 as D (6 bases). This CDR3 is built from 16 residues. Deletions cut 5 bases from V and 1 base from J, with 16 bases between. Germline V CDR1 and CDR2: KGHSH, LQKENI. Here the CDR3 DNA reads TGTGCCAGCTCAACGACAGGCAGCATGGGCACAGATACGCAGTATTTT. Residues: CASSTTGSMGTDTQYF.

The chain uses TRBV29-1 and TRBJ2-1; the match to TRBD2 covers 10 bases. The CDR3 contains 14 residues. Trimming at V came to 5 bases and at J to 3 bases, leaving 4 bases not matched to a gene. CDR1 is SQVTM, CDR2 ANQGSEA, per germline. CDR3 coding DNA: TGCAGCGTTAACGGACTAGCGGACTACAATGAGCAGTTCTTC. This sequence encodes CSVNGLADYNEQFF.

The chain couples TRBV5-1 to TRBJ2-7; 10 positions agree with TRBD2. Germline CDR1 is SGHRS and CDR2 is YFSETQ. This CDR3 has 15 residues. J lost 5 bases, V lost 1 base, and 6 bases had no gene match. The CDR3 coding sequence is TGCGCCAGCAGCTTGTTAAGCGGGGGGGCAAACGAGCAGTACTTC. Its protein product is CASSLLSGGANEQYF. The full variable domain, rest sourced from reference TRBV5-1 and TRBJ2-7, is KAGVTQTPRYLIKTRGQQVTLSCSPISGHRSVSWYQQTPGQGLQFLFEYFSETQRNKGNFPGRFSGRQFSNSRSEMNVSTLELGDSALYLCASSLLSGGANEQYFGPGTRLTVT.

This clone was observed a handful of times. The J gene is TRBJ2-7, the V gene TRBV5-4; maybe TRBD1 (6 bases). Germline lookup yields CDR1 SGHNT and CDR2 YYREEE (reference sequence). V lost 2 bases and J 2 bases, leaving 17 bases between the germline ends. There are 16 residues in the CDR3. CDR3 region: CASSLDVDSGAYEQYF. For the CDR3, the DNA is TGTGCCAGCAGCTTAGACGTGGACAGCGGAGCCTACGAGCAGTACTTC. The whole variable domain, filled in from reference TRBV5-4 and TRBJ2-7, reads ETGVTQSPTHLIKTRGQQVTLRCSSQSGHNTVSWYQQALGQGPQFIFQYYREEENGRGNFPPRFSGLQFPNYSSELNVNALELDDSALYLCASSLDVDSGAYEQYFGPGTRLTVT.

The chain links TRBV10-3 to TRBJ2-7; D perhaps matches TRBD1 (5 bases). Per germline, CDR1 ENHRY and CDR2 SYGVKD. With 2 bases removed from V and 3 bases from J, the gap between germline ends came to 11 bases. This CDR3 comprises 14 residues. The DNA for the CDR3 is TGTGCCATCAGTGAGAGAGCAGGGTACTACGAGCAGTACTTC. It codes for CAISERAGYYEQYF.

The chain combines TRBV6-5 with TRBJ2-7, with D tentatively TRBD2 (5 bases). This CDR3 comprises 11 residues. Trimming pared 4 bases from V and 7 bases from J, leaving 8 bases between. The germline V gene has CDR1 MNHEY and CDR2 SVGAGI. This CDR3 is CASSSRGEQYF. DNA for the CDR3: TGTGCCAGCAGTTCTCGGGGAGAGCAGTACTTC.

The J gene is TRBJ1-5, the V gene TRBV25-1; 8 bases map to TRBD1. This CDR3 is 14 amino acids long. CDR1 is MGHDK, CDR2 SYGVNS, per germline. The J segment lost 5 bases and the V segment lost 4 bases, leaving 4 bases of the junction unmatched. The CDR3, as DNA: TGTGCCAGCAGTGGACAGGGGACTTATCAGCCCCAGCATTTT. The encoded protein is CASSGQGTYQPQHF. The whole variable domain, filled in from reference TRBV25-1 and TRBJ1-5, reads EADIYQTPRYLVIGTGKKITLECSQTMGHDKMYWYQQDPGMELHLIHYSYGVNSTEKGDLSSESTVSRIRTEHFPLTLESARPSHTSQYLCASSGQGTYQPQHFGDGTRLSIL.

Concerning this clone: Other DNA sequences in the sample encode the same CDR3. V usage is TRBV7-2 and J usage is TRBJ2-7; no reliable D call. The CDR3 runs 13 residues. V was clipped by 0 bases and J by 4 bases, with 7 bases between them. Per germline, CDR1 SGHTA and CDR2 FQGNSA. DNA for the CDR3: TGTGCCAGCAGCTTAGCGCGTAGATACGAGCAGTACTTC. It encodes CASSLARRYEQYF.

The sample holds one count of this clone. J is TRBJ2-1 and V is TRBV28; 8 positions agree with TRBD2. Per germline, CDR1 MDHEN and CDR2 SYDVKM. V dropped 6 bases and J dropped 4; count of bases not matched to a gene: 8. This CDR3 spans 15 amino acids. CDR3 DNA sequence: TGTGCCAGCAGGTCGCGAACTAGCGGATACAATGAGCAGTTCTTC. Amino acids: CASRSRTSGYNEQFF.

V is TRBV18 and J is TRBJ1-6; D perhaps matches TRBD1 (6 bases). V lost 0 bases to trimming and J lost 4 bases, with 10 bases between them. CDR1 is KGHSH, CDR2 LQKENI, per germline. There are 16 residues in the CDR3. The CDR3 DNA reads as TGTGCCAGCTCACCACCCCGGGACACGTATAATTCACCCCTCCACTTT. Translation: CASSPPRDTYNSPLHF.

The genes are TRBV12-3 or TRBV12-4 and TRBJ1-5; D perhaps matches TRBD1 (6 bases). V was trimmed by 5 bases and J by 4 bases, leaving 6 bases between them. This CDR3 is built from 12 residues. The DNA of the CDR3 is TGTGCCAGCAGTCAGGGGAATCAGCCCCAGCATTTT. This gives the protein CASSQGNQPQHF.

The CDR3 nucleotides read TGTGCCAGTAGACGGACAGGCGGTACTGAAGCTTTCTTT. Translation gives CASRRTGGTEAFF. V and J are TRBV19 and TRBJ1-1, with TRBD1 identical over 7 bases. This CDR3 spans 13 amino acids. V lost 6 bases and J lost 5; bases outside the gene matches: 6. Per the germline V gene, CDR1 is LNHDA and CDR2 is SQIVND (reference sequence).

The rearrangement links TRBV5-4 to TRBJ2-3; 7 bases map to TRBD2. J was trimmed by 5 bases and V by 6 bases; bases with no gene match: 15. CDR3 length: 16 residues. The germline V gene encodes CDR1 SGHNT and CDR2 YYREEE (reference sequence). CDR3 sequence: CASTLGNPGGQDTQYF. The CDR3 DNA is TGTGCCAGCACCCTGGGAAACCCGGGAGGACAAGATACGCAGTATTTT.

This clone has a handful of counts. This chain uses TRBV18 with TRBJ1-3, with 7 bases matching TRBD1. The CDR3 consists of 16 residues. The V segment lost 4 bases and the J segment 5 bases; nucleotides outside the gene matches: 11. In germline, CDR1 is KGHSH, CDR2 LQKENI. CDR3 sequence: CASSLPRTGLRNTIYF. DNA for the CDR3: TGTGCCAGCTCACTCCCCAGGACAGGTCTCCGAAACACCATATATTTT.

V gene TRBV7-9 combines with J gene TRBJ1-1; D not resolved. The germline gives CDR1 SEHNR, CDR2 FQNEAQ (reference sequence). The CDR3 is 12 amino acids. Trimming stripped 6 bases from V and 1 base from J, with 6 bases between. CDR3 nucleotides: TGTGCCAGCAGGACGGGGAACACTGAAGCTTTCTTT. Translating it yields CASRTGNTEAFF.

The V gene is TRBV7-2, the J gene TRBJ1-2; D possibly corresponds to TRBD1 (5 bases). Trimming cost V 4 bases and J 6 bases, with 15 bases left between them. The CDR3 sequence is 14 residues long. Germline V gene data show CDR1 as SGHTA and CDR2 as FQGNSA. The CDR3 here is CASSSWDFLHGYTF. The CDR3, as DNA: TGTGCCAGCAGCTCCTGGGACTTTCTTCATGGCTACACCTTC.

This clone came up a few times. V usage is TRBV6-2 or TRBV6-3 and J usage is TRBJ2-7, with 7 bases fitting TRBD1. Germline loops: CDR1 MNHEY, CDR2 SVGEGT. Trimming at V came to 6 bases and at J to 3 bases, leaving 11 bases not matched to a gene. The CDR3 extends over 15 amino acids. The DNA of the CDR3 is TGTGCCAGCAGCCCTCTTCGGGACAGAGTCTACGAGCAGTACTTC. It is translated as CASSPLRDRVYEQYF.

The gene calls are TRBV18 and TRBJ1-2; D call uncertain. From germline, CDR1 is KGHSH and CDR2 LQKENI. The CDR3 is 13 amino acids. The V gene lost 3 bases and the J gene lost 8 bases, with 13 bases spanning the gap. The CDR3 loop is CASSPSGGSGYTF. As DNA, the CDR3 is TGTGCCAGCTCACCGAGCGGAGGGAGCGGCTACACCTTC.

The gene calls are TRBV3-1 (or the pseudogene TRBV3-2) and TRBJ2-3; 9 nucleotides align to TRBD1. Germline CDR1 reads LGHDT; CDR2 reads YNNKEL (reference sequence). The CDR3 is made up of 15 amino acids. Germline trimming cut 1 base from V and 4 bases from J; bases unmatched to any gene: 3. The CDR3 region has the DNA TGTGCCAGCAGCCAAGCACAGGGGGCTGCAGATACGCAGTATTTT. The encoded protein is CASSQAQGAADTQYF.

This chain joins TRBV7-2 and TRBJ1-1; 8 nucleotides match TRBD1. In germline, CDR1 is SGHTA, CDR2 FQGNSA. This CDR3 is built from 16 residues. V was clipped by 5 bases and J by 9 bases; unmatched bases: 17. The CDR3 DNA follows: TGTGCCAGCAGCATAAGGACAGGGACGGGAACAGTGAAAGCTTTCTTT. Protein product: CASSIRTGTGTVKAFF.

The table lists this clone with a few counts. The V and J genes are TRBV7-2 and TRBJ2-5; D might be TRBD1 (6 bases). This CDR3 is built from 14 residues. V shed 1 base and J shed 2 bases, with 8 bases lying between them. The germline gives CDR1 SGHTA, CDR2 FQGNSA. As DNA, the CDR3 is TGTGCCAGCAGCTTAGTAGGGGGACAAGAGACCCAGTACTTC. Amino acids: CASSLVGGQETQYF.